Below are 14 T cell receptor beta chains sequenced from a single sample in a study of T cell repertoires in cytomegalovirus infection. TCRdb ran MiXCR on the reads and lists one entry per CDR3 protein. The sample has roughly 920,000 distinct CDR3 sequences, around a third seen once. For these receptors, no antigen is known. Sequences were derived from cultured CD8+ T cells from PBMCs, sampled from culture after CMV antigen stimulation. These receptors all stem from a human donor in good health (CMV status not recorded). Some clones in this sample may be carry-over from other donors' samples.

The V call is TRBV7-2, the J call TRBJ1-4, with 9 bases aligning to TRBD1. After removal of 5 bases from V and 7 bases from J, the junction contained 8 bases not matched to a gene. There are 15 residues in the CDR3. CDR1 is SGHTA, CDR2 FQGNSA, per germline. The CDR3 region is CASSATGGPGEKLFF. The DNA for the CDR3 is TGTGCCAGCAGCGCCACAGGGGGCCCAGGTGAAAAACTGTTTTTT.

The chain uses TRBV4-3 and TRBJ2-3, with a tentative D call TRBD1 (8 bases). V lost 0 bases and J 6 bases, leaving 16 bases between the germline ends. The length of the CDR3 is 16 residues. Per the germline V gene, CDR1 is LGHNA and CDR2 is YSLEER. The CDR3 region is CASSQERTGRVDTQYF. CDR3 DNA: TGCGCCAGCAGCCAAGAAAGGACAGGGAGGGTGGATACGCAGTATTTT.

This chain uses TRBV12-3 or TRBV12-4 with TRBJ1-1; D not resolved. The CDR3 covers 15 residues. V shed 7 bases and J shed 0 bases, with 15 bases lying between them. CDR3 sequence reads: CASTDNVGLNTEAFF. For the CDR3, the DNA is TGTGCCAGCACAGATAACGTAGGGTTGAACACTGAAGCTTTCTTT.

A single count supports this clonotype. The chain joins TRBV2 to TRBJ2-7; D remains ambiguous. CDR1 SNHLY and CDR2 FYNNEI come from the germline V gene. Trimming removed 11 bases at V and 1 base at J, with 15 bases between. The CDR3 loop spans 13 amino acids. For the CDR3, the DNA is TGTGCCTCCTATGGGGTGGAGTCCTACGAGCAGTACTTC. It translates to CASYGVESYEQYF.

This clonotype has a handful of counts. For the CDR3, the DNA is TGTGCCAGCAGTTTAAATCAGTACTACGAGCAGTACTTC. It encodes CASSLNQYYEQYF. The genes are TRBV27 and TRBJ2-7, with D uncertain. The CDR3 runs 13 residues. CDR1 is MNHEY and CDR2 is SMNVEV in the germline V gene (reference sequence). The V and J ends lost 2 bases and 3 bases respectively, with 8 bases between them.

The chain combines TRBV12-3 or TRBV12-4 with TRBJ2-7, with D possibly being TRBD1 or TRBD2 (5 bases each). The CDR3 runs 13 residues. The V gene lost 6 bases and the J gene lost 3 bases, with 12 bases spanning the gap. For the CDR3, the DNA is TGTGCCAGCAGCCCGGGGACGCACTACGAGCAGTACGTC. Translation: CASSPGTHYEQYV.

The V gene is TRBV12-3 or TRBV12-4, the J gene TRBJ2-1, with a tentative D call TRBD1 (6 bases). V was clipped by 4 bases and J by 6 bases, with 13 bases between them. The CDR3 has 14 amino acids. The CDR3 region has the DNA TGTGCCAGCAGTTCGGGACACCGGCCCAATGAGCAGTTCTTC. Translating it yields CASSSGHRPNEQFF.

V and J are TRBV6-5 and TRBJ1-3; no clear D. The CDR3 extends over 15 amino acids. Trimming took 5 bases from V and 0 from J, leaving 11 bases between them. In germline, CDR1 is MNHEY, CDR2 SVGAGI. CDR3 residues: CASSTIRSSGNTIYF. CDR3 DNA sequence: TGTGCCAGCAGTACTATCAGAAGCTCTGGAAACACCATATATTTT.

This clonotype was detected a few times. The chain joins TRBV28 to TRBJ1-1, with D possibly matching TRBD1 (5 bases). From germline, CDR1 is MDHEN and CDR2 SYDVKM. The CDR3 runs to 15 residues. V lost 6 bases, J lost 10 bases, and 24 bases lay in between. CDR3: CASRHTGTIGRRAFF. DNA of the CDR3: TGTGCCAGCAGGCACACCGGGACTATAGGGCGCAGAGCTTTCTTT.

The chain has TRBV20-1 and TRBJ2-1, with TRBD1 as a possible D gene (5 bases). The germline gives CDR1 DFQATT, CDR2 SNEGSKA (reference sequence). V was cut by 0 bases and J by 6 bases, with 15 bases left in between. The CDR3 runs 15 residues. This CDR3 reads CSARDVGLGLNEQFF. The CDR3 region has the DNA TGCAGTGCTAGAGATGTAGGCCTGGGGCTCAATGAGCAGTTCTTC.

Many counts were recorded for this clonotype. This chain's CDR3 is CASSQFEDREYEQYF. DNA for the CDR3: TGCGCCAGCAGCCAATTTGAGGACAGGGAATACGAGCAGTACTTC. V is TRBV4-1 and J is TRBJ2-7, with 8 bases identical to TRBD1. V lost 2 bases and J lost 4; bases outside the gene matches: 7. This CDR3 has 15 residues. The germline CDR1 and CDR2 sequences are MGHRA and YSYEKL.

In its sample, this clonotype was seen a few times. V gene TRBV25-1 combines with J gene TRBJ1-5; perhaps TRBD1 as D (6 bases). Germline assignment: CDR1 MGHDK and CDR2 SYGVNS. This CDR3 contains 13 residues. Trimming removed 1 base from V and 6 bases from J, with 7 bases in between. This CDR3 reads CASSESGVQPQHF. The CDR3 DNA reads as TGTGCCAGCAGTGAATCAGGGGTTCAGCCCCAGCATTTT.

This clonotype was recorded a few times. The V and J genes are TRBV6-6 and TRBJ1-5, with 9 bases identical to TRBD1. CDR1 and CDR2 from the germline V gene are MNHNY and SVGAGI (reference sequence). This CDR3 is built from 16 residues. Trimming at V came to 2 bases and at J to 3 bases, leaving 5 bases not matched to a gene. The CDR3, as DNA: TGTGCCAGCAGTTACCCGACAGGGGGATACAATCAGCCCCAGCATTTT. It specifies CASSYPTGGYNQPQHF.

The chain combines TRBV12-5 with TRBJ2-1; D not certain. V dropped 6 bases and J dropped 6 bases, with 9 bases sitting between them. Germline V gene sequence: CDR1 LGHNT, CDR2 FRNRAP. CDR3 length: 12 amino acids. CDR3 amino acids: CASGPQRNEQFF. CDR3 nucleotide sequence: TGTGCTAGTGGCCCCCAACGCAATGAGCAGTTCTTC.